This T cell receptor beta chain stems from a study of blood T cell repertoires in COVID-19 (dated by TCRdb to 2019 to 2021). Study-wide context: The collaborator samples originated in the United States, Italy and Spain and spanned the acute and convalescent phases of COVID-19. The material from the prospective study consisted of cDNA or gDNA derived from T cells, B-cell-depleted T cells, or PBMCs. Subjects who had been exposed to COVID-19, were actively infected with it, or had recovered from it provided the deeply sampled blood TCRbeta repertoires that made up the dataset. A freely available public database, intended as a resource for researchers studying the immune response to SARS-CoV-2, is where the repertoires were released. The samples were drawn from two sources: the first 160 participants of the ongoing ImmuneRACE study, and 1,000 to 1,500 subjects contributed by 6 global collaborators. A de-identified subject ID, COVID-19 status, age in years and sex were almost always included in the sample metadata. Where HLA class I and class II types were available, the types were taken from metadata supplied by the sample provider, not from assay-based typing. Study-wide findings and limitations: The quantity of clinical and demographic metadata differed by source and by participant and was supplied without curation.

A remark on this clone: No cognate antigen has been identified for it. The record has no base qualities; no much larger clone is one base away.

TCRbeta CDR3 regions were amplified from genomic DNA using the immunoSEQ Assay, a bias-controlled multiplex PCR. Processing in the source paper ran as follows. The number of nucleated cells in each sample was estimated from the amplification of reference gene primers within the assay. To quantify the absolute abundance of each unique TCRbeta CDR3 rearrangement, sequence reads were collapsed and filtered. For each sample, productive Simpson clonality was calculated by taking the square root of Simpson's diversity index across productive rearrangements. The table comes from immuneACCESS by way of TCRdb, which keeps in-frame sequences with V and J called. Part of the clones is missing from these tables; in studies checked, under half for an unresolved V gene and the rest for unknown reasons. V and J calls and clone size are as listed in that table; D and trimming were resolved from the DNA. The sample table contains fewer than 300,000 clones; only one count was recorded for over 80% of them. The ten largest clones add up to around 1.5% of the sample.

From the cysteine up to the phenylalanine, the CDR3 has a length of 16 residues. Kept here is only the CDR3 DNA, which spans 48 bases and is read in frame from base 1. Per the germline V gene, SGHVS is the CDR1 and FQNEAQ is the CDR2. V lost 1 base and J lost 5 bases, and the count of bases not matched to a germline gene is 6. A second Seattle source provided samples from volunteer blood donors who had recovered from COVID-19. The collaborating institutions used their own protocols to collect whole blood in K2EDTA tubes. For TCRbeta analysis, collaborators shipped samples in one of three forms: frozen whole blood, isolated PBMCs, or DNA extracted from either of those sample types.

This chain is built from TRBV7-8 and TRBJ2-2; 8 junctional bases match TRBD2. Sequencing used peripheral blood. The sequence came from a woman between 40 and 55 years old who had recovered from COVID-19. The DNA reads as follows: TGTGCCAGCAGCTTAGGTGGCGGGGGGATTACCGGGGAGCTGTTTTTT. This gives the protein CASSLGGGGITGELFF.